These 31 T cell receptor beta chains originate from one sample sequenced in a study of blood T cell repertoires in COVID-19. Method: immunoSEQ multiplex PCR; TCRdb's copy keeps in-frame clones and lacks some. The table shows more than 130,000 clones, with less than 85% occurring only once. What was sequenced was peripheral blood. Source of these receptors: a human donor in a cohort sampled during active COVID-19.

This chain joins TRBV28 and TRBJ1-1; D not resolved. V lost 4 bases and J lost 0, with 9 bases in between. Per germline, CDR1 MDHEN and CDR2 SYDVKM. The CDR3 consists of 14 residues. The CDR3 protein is CASSSPGMNTEAFF. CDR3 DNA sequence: TGTGCCAGCAGTTCTCCGGGTATGAACACTGAAGCTTTCTTT.

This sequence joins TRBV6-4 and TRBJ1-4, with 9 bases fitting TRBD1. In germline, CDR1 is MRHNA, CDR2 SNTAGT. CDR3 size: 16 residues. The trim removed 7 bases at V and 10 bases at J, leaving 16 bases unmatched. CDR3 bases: TGTGCCAGCACCAGGACAGGGGCTGCAGTGGGTGGAAAACTGTTTTTT. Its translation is CASTRTGAAVGGKLFF.

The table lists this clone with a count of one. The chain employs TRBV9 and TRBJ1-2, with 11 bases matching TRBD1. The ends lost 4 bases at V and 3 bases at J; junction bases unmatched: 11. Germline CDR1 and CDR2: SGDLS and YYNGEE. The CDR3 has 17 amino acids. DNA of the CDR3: TGTGCCAGCAGCCCCCTAACGGACAGGGGGCCTCACTATGGCTACACCTTC. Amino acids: CASSPLTDRGPHYGYTF.

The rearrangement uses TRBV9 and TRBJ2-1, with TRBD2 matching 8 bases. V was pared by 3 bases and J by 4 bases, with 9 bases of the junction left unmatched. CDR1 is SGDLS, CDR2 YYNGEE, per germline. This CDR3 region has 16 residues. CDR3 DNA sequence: TGTGCCAGCAGCGCCGGGAGGGGGACTTTATACAATGAGCAGTTCTTC. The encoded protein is CASSAGRGTLYNEQFF.

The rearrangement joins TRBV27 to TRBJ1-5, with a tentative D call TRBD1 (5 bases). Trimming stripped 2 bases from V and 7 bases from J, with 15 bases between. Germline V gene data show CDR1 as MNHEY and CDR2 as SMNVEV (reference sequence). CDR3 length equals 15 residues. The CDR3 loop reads CASSLRFGGGQPQHF. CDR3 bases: TGTGCCAGCAGTTTACGGTTCGGGGGGGGGCAGCCCCAGCATTTT.

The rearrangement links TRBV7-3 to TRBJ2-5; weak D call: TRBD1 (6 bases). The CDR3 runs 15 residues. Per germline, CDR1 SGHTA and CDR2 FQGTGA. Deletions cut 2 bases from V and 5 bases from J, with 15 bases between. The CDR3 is CASSLLPGEGETQYF. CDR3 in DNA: TGTGCCAGCAGCTTATTGCCAGGGGAAGGGGAGACCCAGTACTTC.

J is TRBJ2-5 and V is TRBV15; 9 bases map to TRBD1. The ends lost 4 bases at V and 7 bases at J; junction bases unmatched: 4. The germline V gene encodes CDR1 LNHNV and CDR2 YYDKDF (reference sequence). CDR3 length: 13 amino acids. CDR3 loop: CATSTDRGVTQYF. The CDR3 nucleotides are TGTGCCACCAGCACAGACAGGGGGGTGACCCAGTACTTC.

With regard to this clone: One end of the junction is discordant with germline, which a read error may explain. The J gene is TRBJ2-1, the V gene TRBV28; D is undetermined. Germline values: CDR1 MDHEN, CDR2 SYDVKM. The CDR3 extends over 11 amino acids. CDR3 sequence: CASSSHNEQFF. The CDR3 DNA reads TGTGCCAGCAGCTCCCACAATGAGCAGTTCTTC.

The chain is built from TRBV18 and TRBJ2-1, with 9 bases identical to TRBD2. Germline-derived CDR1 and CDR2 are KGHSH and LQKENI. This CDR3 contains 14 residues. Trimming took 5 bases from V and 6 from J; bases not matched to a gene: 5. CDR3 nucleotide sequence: TGTGCCAGCTCAGCCGGGACTAGCCCCAATGAGCAGTTCTTC. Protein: CASSAGTSPNEQFF.

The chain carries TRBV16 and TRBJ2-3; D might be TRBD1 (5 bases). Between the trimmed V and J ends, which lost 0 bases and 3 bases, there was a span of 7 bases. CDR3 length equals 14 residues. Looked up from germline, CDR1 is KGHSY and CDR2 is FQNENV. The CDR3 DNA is TGTGCCAGCAGCCAATCAGGGGTGACAGATACGCAGTATTTT. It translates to CASSQSGVTDTQYF.

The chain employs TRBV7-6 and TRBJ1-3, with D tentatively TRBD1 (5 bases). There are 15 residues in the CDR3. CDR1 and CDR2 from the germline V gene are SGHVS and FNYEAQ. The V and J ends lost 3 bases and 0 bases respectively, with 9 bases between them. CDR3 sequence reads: CASSFADTSGNTIYF. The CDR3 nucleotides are TGTGCCAGCAGCTTTGCGGACACCTCTGGAAACACCATATATTTT.

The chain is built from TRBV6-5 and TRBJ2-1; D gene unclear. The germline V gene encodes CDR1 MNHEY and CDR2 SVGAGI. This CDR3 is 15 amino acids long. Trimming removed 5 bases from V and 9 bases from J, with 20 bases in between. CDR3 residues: CASSPPPFTNSEQFF. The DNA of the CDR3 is TGTGCCAGCAGTCCTCCCCCATTTACGAATAGTGAGCAGTTCTTC.

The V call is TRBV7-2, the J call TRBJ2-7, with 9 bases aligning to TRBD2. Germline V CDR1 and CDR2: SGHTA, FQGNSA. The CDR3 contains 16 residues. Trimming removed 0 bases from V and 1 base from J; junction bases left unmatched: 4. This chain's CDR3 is CASSLAPTSGSYEQYF. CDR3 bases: TGTGCCAGCAGCTTAGCCCCGACTAGCGGATCCTACGAGCAGTACTTC.

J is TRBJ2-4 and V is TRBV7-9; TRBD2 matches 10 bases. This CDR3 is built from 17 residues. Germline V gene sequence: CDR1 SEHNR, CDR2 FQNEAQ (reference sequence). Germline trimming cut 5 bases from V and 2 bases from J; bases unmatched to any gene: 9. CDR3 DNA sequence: TGTGCCAGCAGCGCAGGAGGACTAGCGGTATCCAAAAACATTCAGTACTTC. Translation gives CASSAGGLAVSKNIQYF.

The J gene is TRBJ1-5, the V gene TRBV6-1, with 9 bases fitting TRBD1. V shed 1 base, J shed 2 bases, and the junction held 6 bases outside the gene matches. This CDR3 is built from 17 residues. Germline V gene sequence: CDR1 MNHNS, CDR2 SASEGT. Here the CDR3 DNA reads TGTGCCAGCAGTGAAGGGGACAGGGCGAGTGGCAATCAGCCCCAGCATTTT. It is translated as CASSEGDRASGNQPQHF.

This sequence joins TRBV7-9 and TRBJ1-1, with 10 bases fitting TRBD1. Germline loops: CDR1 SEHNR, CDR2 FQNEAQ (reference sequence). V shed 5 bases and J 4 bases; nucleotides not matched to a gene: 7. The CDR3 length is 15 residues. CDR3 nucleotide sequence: TGTGCCAGCAGCACTCCCGGGACAGGGGTCACTGAAGCTTTCTTT. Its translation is CASSTPGTGVTEAFF. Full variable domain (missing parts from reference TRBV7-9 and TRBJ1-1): DTGVSQNPRHKITKRGQNVTFRCDPISEHNRLYWYRQTLGQGPEFLTYFQNEAQLEKSRLLSDRFSAERPKGSFSTLEIQRTEQGDSAMYLCASSTPGTGVTEAFFGQGTRLTVV.

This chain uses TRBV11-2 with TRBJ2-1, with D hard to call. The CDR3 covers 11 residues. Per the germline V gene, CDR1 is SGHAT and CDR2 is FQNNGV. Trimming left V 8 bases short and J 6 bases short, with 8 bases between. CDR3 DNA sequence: TGTGCCAGCGGTCTCGGCAATGAGCAGTTCTTC. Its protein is CASGLGNEQFF.

The CDR3 is CASSFGQGTAEAFF. The CDR3, as DNA: TGCGCCAGCAGCTTCGGACAGGGGACGGCTGAAGCTTTCTTT. This chain uses TRBV5-1 with TRBJ1-1, with 9 bases that match TRBD1. The germline V gene has CDR1 SGHRS and CDR2 YFSETQ. This CDR3 contains 14 residues. The ends lost 2 bases at V and 6 bases at J; junction bases unmatched: 5.

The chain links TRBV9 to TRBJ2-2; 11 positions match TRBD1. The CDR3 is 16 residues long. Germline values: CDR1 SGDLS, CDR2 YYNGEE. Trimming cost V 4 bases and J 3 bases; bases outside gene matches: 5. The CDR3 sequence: CASSPWGQGDTGELFF. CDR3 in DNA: TGTGCCAGCAGCCCTTGGGGACAGGGGGACACCGGGGAGCTGTTTTTT.

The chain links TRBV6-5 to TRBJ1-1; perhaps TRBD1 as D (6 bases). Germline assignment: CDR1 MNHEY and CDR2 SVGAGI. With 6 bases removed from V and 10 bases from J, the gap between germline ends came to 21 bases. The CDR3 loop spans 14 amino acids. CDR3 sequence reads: CASSPPGQRQRAFF. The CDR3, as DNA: TGTGCCAGCAGCCCCCCGGGACAACGACAGAGAGCTTTCTTT.

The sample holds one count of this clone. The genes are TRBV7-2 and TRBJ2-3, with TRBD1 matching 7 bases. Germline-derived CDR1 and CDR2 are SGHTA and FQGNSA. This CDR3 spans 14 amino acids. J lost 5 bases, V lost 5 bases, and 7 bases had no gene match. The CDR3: CASSPGTVKDTQYF. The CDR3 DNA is TGTGCCAGCAGCCCAGGGACAGTTAAAGATACGCAGTATTTT.

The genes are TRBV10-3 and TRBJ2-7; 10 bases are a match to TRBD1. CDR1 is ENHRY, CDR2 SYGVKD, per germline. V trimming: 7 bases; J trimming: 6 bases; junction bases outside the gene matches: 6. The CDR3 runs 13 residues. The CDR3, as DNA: TGTGCCATCACAAGGGACAGGGGTGTCGAGCAGTACTTC. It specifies CAITRDRGVEQYF.

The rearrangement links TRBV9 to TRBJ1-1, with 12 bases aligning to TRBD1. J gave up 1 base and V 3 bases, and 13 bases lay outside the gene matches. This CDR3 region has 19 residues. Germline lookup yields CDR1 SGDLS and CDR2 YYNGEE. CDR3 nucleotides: TGTGCCAGCAGCGCCGAGCCTCAGGGACAGGGGGCCAGGAACACTGAAGCTTTCTTT. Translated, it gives CASSAEPQGQGARNTEAFF.

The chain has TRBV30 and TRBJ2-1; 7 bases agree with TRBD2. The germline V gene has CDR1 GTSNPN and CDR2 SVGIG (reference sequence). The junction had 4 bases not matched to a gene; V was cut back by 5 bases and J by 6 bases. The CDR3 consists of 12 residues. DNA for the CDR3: TGTGCCTGGCGGGGGGTTCCCAATGAGCAGTTCTTC. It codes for CAWRGVPNEQFF.

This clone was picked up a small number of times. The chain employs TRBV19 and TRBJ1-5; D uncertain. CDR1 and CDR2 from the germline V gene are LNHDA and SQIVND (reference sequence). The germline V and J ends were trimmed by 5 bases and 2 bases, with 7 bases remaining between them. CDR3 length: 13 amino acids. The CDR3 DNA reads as TGTGCCAGTAGTTCTGCGGGCAATCAGCCCCAGCATTTT. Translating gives CASSSAGNQPQHF.

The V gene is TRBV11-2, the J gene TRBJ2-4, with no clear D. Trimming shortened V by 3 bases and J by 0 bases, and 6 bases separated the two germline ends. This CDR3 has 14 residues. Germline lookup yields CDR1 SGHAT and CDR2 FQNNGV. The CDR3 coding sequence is TGTGCCAGCAGCTTCGACTTAGCCAAAAACATTCAGTACTTC. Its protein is CASSFDLAKNIQYF.

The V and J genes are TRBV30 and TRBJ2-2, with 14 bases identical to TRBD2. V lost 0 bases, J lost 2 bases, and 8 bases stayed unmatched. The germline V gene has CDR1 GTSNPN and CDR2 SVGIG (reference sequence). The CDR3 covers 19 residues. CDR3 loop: CAWSVVRLAGGLNTGELFF. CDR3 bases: TGTGCCTGGAGTGTAGTACGACTAGCGGGGGGGCTAAACACCGGGGAGCTGTTTTTT.

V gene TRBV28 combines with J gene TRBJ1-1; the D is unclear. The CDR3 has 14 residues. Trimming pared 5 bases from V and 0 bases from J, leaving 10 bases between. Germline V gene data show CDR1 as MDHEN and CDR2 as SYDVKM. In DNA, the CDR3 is TGTGCCAGCAGTGGACCCGGGGTGAACACTGAAGCTTTCTTT. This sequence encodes CASSGPGVNTEAFF. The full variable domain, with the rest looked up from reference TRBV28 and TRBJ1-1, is DVKVTQSSRYLVKRTGEKVFLECVQDMDHENMFWYRQDPGLGLRLIYFSYDVKMKEKGDIPEGYSVSREKKERFSLILESASTNQTSMYLCASSGPGVNTEAFFGQGTRLTVV.

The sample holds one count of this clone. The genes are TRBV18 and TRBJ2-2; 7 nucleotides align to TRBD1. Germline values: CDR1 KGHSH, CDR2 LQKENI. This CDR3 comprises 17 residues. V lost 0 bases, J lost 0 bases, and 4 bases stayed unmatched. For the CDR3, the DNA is TGTGCCAGCTCACCACCGGGACAGCACGCGAACACCGGGGAGCTGTTTTTT. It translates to CASSPPGQHANTGELFF.

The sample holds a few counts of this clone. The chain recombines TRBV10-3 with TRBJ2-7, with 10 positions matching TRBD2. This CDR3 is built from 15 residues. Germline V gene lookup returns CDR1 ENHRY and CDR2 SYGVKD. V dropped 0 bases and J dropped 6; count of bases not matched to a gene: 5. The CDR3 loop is CAISESKGLASEQYF. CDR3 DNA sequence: TGTGCCATCAGTGAGTCGAAGGGACTAGCGAGCGAGCAGTACTTC.

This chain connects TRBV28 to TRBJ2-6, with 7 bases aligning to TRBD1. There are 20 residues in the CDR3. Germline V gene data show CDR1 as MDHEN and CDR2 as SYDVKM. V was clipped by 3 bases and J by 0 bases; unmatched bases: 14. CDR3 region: CASSFKKGATVSSGANVLTF. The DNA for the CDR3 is TGTGCCAGCAGTTTCAAGAAGGGGGCGACCGTTAGCTCTGGGGCCAACGTCCTGACTTTC.